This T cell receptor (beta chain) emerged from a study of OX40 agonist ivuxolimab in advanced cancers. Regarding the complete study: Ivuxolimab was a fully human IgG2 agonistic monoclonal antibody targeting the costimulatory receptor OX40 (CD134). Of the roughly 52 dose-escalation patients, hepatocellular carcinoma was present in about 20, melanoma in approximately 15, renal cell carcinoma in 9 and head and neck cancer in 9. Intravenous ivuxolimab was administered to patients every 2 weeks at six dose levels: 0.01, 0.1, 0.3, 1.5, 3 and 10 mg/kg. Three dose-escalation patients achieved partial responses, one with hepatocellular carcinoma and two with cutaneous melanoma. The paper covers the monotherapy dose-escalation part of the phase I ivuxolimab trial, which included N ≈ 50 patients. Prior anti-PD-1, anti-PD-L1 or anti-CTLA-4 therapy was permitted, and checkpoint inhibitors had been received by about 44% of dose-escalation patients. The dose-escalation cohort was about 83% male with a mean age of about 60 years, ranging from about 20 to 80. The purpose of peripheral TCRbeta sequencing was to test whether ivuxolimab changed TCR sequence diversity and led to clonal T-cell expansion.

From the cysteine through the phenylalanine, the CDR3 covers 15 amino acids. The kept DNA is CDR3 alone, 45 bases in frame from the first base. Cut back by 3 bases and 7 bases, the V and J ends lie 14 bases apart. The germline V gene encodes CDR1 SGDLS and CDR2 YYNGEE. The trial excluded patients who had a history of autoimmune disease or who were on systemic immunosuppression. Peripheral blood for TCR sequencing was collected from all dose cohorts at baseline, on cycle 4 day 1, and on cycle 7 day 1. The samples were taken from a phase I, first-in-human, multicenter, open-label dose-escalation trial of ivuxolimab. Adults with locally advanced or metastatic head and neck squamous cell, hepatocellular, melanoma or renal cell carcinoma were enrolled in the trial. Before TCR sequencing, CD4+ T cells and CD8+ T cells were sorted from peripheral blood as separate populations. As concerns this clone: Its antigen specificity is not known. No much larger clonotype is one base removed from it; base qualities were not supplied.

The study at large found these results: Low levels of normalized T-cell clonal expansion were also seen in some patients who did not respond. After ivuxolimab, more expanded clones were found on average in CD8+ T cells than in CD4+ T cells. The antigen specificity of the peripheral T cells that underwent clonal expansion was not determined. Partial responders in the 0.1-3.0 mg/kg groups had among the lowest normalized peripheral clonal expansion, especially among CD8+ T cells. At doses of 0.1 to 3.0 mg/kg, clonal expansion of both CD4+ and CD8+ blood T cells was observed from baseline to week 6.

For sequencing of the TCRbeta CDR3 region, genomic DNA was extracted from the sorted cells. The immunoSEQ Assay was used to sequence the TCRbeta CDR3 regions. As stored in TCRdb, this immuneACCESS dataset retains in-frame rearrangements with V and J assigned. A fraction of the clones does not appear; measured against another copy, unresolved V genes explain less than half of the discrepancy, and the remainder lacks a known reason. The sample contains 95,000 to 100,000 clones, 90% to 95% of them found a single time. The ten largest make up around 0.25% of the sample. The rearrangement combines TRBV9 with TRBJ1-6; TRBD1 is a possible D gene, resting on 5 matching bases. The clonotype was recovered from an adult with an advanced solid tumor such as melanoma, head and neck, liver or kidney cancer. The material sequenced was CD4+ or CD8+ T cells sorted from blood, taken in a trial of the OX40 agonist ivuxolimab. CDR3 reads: CASSGFQGNNSPLHF. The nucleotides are TGTGCCAGCAGCGGATTTCAGGGTAACAATTCACCCCTCCACTTT.